This entry lists 21 T cell receptor beta chains sequenced from one sample in a study of blood T cells in healthy people across ages. It was with a sample-barcoded 5' primer and a J-beta primer mix that a second PCR of roughly 7 to 12 cycles was run. MiXCR, run by TCRdb on the 5' RACE reads, gives a single entry per CDR3 protein. The sample has roughly 860,000 distinct CDR3 sequences, approximately 65% seen once. Sequencing was done on a sample of blood. These receptors came from a man younger than 40 in good health.

V usage is TRBV12-3 or TRBV12-4 and J usage is TRBJ2-7; possibly TRBD2 for D (5 bases). V lost 7 bases, J lost 0 bases, and 13 bases lay in between. This CDR3 spans 14 amino acids. CDR3 sequence: CASTPGRGSYEQYF. For the CDR3, the DNA is TGTGCCAGCACCCCGGGTCGGGGCTCCTACGAGCAGTACTTC.

About this clonotype: Mismatch with germline at one junction end may stem from a read error. The chain has TRBV7-2 and TRBJ2-5; D is possibly TRBD1 or TRBD2 (6 bases each). The V gene's germline CDR1 is SGHTA and CDR2 FQGNSA. The CDR3 is 16 residues long. DNA for the CDR3: TGCGCCAGCAGCCAAGGGGGGCAAGGCGTTCAAGAGACCCAGTACTTC. Translating it yields CASSQGGQGVQETQYF.

The rearrangement uses TRBV21-1 and TRBJ1-5; the DNA was not used to check the table's D call, TRBD1. TRBV21-1 is a pseudogene. The length of the CDR3 is 17 residues. The CDR3 DNA follows: TGTGCCAGCCCTTCCTCAAGGCGCCTGGGCAAGCATCAGCCCCAGCATTTT. Translating gives CASPSSRRLGKHQPQHF.

This clonotype was detected a few times. This sequence joins TRBV6-2 or TRBV6-3 and TRBJ2-1; TRBD2 matches 7 bases. The ends lost 3 bases at V and 0 bases at J; junction bases unmatched: 20. Germline CDR1 is MNHEY and CDR2 is SVGEGT. The CDR3 has 21 amino acids. The CDR3 region has the DNA TGTGCCAGCAGTTATTCTTCTTCTGGGCTAGCGGAATATAGCTCCTACAATGAGCAGTTCTTC. As protein: CASSYSSSGLAEYSSYNEQFF.

The chain is built from TRBV7-2 and TRBJ2-1, with D possibly TRBD1 on 6 matching bases. CDR3 length: 14 residues. In germline, CDR1 is SGHTA, CDR2 FQGNSA. The V gene lost 5 bases and the J gene lost 4 bases, with 12 bases spanning the gap. CDR3 DNA: TGTGCCAGCAGCCCCCTGGGGGCTTACAATGAGCAGTTCTTC. The encoded protein is CASSPLGAYNEQFF.

This clonotype was picked up one time. V gene TRBV29-1 combines with J gene TRBJ1-6; D is unresolved. This CDR3 is built from 13 residues. V lost 5 bases and J 3 bases, leaving 8 bases between the germline ends. Germline assignment: CDR1 SQVTM and CDR2 ANQGSEA. The CDR3 loop reads CSVLDRYNSPLHF. The DNA for the CDR3 is TGCAGCGTTTTGGACCGCTATAATTCACCCCTCCACTTT.

This clonotype was counted only a few times. This chain connects TRBV6-2 or TRBV6-3 to TRBJ2-5; no clear D. The germline V gene has CDR1 MNHEY and CDR2 SVGEGT. This CDR3 is 13 amino acids long. Trimming left V 4 bases short and J 2 bases short, with 8 bases between. Here the CDR3 DNA reads TGTGCCAGCAGTTCGCCGGTACAAGAGACCCAGTACTTC. Protein product: CASSSPVQETQYF.

This clonotype came up a few times. V usage is TRBV12-3 or TRBV12-4 and J usage is TRBJ2-5; D unresolved. This CDR3 contains 12 residues. Trimming took off 3 bases at V and 0 bases at J, with 2 bases between the two ends. CDR3 sequence (DNA): TGTGCCAGCAGTTTTGACCAAGAGACCCAGTACTTC. Translation: CASSFDQETQYF.

The chain recombines TRBV4-3 with TRBJ1-2; 7 bases are a match to TRBD1. Germline CDR1 is LGHNA and CDR2 is YSLEER. The ends lost 0 bases at V and 1 base at J; junction bases unmatched: 11. The CDR3 is 18 amino acids. This chain's CDR3 is CASSQEGRDSGINYGYTF. CDR3 nucleotide sequence: TGCGCCAGCAGCCAAGAAGGGCGGGACAGTGGAATTAACTATGGCTACACCTTC.

This chain links TRBV4-3 with TRBJ1-2, with a tentative D call TRBD1 (6 bases). With 5 bases removed from V and 4 bases from J, the gap between germline ends came to 14 bases. The CDR3 is 14 residues long. Germline loops: CDR1 LGHNA, CDR2 YSLEER. The CDR3 region is CASSALQGPYGYTF. As DNA, the CDR3 is TGCGCCAGCAGCGCTCTTCAGGGGCCCTATGGCTACACCTTC.

The count of this clonotype is one. V and J are TRBV6-1 and TRBJ2-1; the D is unclear. Germline loops: CDR1 MNHNS, CDR2 SASEGT. Trimming shortened V by 7 bases and J by 6 bases, and 16 bases separated the two germline ends. This CDR3 comprises 14 residues. The CDR3, as DNA: TGTGCCAGCATCGCACAACCCTCGGGCAATGAGCAGTTCTTC. Translating it yields CASIAQPSGNEQFF.

This chain joins TRBV18 and TRBJ2-7; 10 nucleotides line up with TRBD2. CDR1 and CDR2 (germline): KGHSH, LQKENI. CDR3 size: 16 residues. Unmatched junction bases numbered 7, after V lost 3 bases and J lost 2 bases. The CDR3 sequence: CASSPTASGGPYEQYF. As DNA, the CDR3 is TGTGCCAGCTCACCGACCGCTAGCGGGGGCCCCTACGAGCAGTACTTC. The full variable domain, in which reference TRBV18 and TRBJ2-7 provide the parts outside the CDR3, is NAGVMQNPRHLVRRRGQEARLRCSPMKGHSHVYWYRQLPEEGLKFMVYLQKENIIDESGMPKERFSAEFPKEGPSILRIQQVVRGDSAAYFCASSPTASGGPYEQYFGPGTRLTVT.

The rearrangement uses TRBV29-1 and TRBJ2-6, with a possible D match to TRBD1 (7 bases). The CDR3 sequence is 16 residues long. CDR1 and CDR2 (germline): SQVTM, ANQGSEA. V lost 6 bases to trimming and J lost 4 bases, with 19 bases between them. The CDR3 DNA reads TGCAGCGTAGTCAATACAGGGGCGGGAGGGGCCAACGTCCTGACTTTC. Encoded protein: CSVVNTGAGGANVLTF.

This clonotype was seen a few times. The chain has TRBV20-1 and TRBJ2-3; 11 bases fit TRBD2. Germline CDR1 DFQATT, CDR2 SNEGSKA (reference sequence). J was trimmed by 2 bases and V by 4 bases; bases with no gene match: 5. The CDR3 contains 15 residues. For the CDR3, the DNA is TGCAGTGCTACCGGGACTAGCGGATCCACAGATACGCAGTATTTT. Its protein is CSATGTSGSTDTQYF.

The chain uses TRBV9 and TRBJ2-4; D remains unclear. The germline CDR1 and CDR2 sequences are SGDLS and YYNGEE. CDR3 length: 14 amino acids. V lost 4 bases and J 12 bases, leaving 20 bases between the germline ends. As DNA, the CDR3 is TGTGCCAGCAGCCCGACGGTGACACCAGATGGTCAGTACTTC. Its translation is CASSPTVTPDGQYF. Based on the CDR3 plus reference TRBV9 and TRBJ2-4, the full variable domain is DSGVTQTPKHLITATGQRVTLRCSPRSGDLSVYWYQQSLDQGLQFLIQYYNGEERAKGNILERFSAQQFPDLHSELNLSSLELGDSALYFCASSPTVTPDGQYFGAGTRLSVL.

For the CDR3, the DNA is TGTGCCAGCAGTTTGTATAGGACTCAAGAGACCCAGTACTTC. Protein sequence: CASSLYRTQETQYF. The J gene is TRBJ2-5, the V gene TRBV12-3 or TRBV12-4; D may be TRBD2 (5 bases). CDR3 length equals 14 residues. Trimming stripped 3 bases from V and 2 bases from J, with 10 bases between.

The gene calls are TRBV7-2 and TRBJ1-6, with D perhaps matching TRBD1 (5 bases). This CDR3 has 16 residues. Germline V CDR1 and CDR2: SGHTA, FQGNSA. Trimming took off 0 bases at V and 4 bases at J, with 10 bases between the two ends. The CDR3 is CASSLARGMYNSPLHF. CDR3 DNA: TGTGCCAGCAGCTTAGCCCGGGGCATGTATAATTCACCCCTCCACTTT.

The chain uses TRBV7-2 and TRBJ2-5; the D is unclear. The CDR3 has 13 residues. Trimming removed 0 bases at V and 4 bases at J, with 6 bases between. Per the germline V gene, CDR1 is SGHTA and CDR2 is FQGNSA. In DNA form, the CDR3 reads TGTGCCAGCAGCTTAGCGTTCACAGAGACCCAGTACTTC. Amino acid sequence: CASSLAFTETQYF.

This clonotype was observed a handful of times. The chain uses TRBV12-3 or TRBV12-4 and TRBJ2-6; tentative D call: TRBD2 (5 bases). The CDR3 runs 16 residues. V was clipped by 6 bases and J by 0 bases, with 12 bases between them. CDR3 protein: CASSRDTYSGANVLTF. The CDR3 DNA sequence: TGTGCCAGCAGCCGGGATACCTACTCTGGGGCCAACGTCCTGACTTTC.

The chain carries TRBV28 and TRBJ1-1; TRBD1 might be the D (5 bases). Trimming left V 2 bases short and J 4 bases short, with 23 bases between. Germline assignment: CDR1 MDHEN and CDR2 SYDVKM. CDR3 length equals 18 residues. This CDR3 is CASSLTSHPGPGVTEAFF. Here the CDR3 DNA reads TGTGCCAGCAGTTTAACATCCCATCCAGGGCCCGGGGTCACTGAAGCTTTCTTT. Full variable domain (outside the CDR3, taken from reference TRBV28 and TRBJ1-1): DVKVTQSSRYLVKRTGEKVFLECVQDMDHENMFWYRQDPGLGLRLIYFSYDVKMKEKGDIPEGYSVSREKKERFSLILESASTNQTSMYLCASSLTSHPGPGVTEAFFGQGTRLTVV.

The chain carries TRBV15 and TRBJ2-5; D gene unclear. The CDR3 loop spans 13 amino acids. The V end lost 2 bases, the J end lost 5 bases, and 9 bases lay between the germline ends. The germline CDR1 and CDR2 sequences are LNHNV and YYDKDF (reference sequence). The CDR3 coding sequence is TGTGCCACCAGCAGACCAGAAGGGGAGACCCAGTACTTC. Translating gives CATSRPEGETQYF.